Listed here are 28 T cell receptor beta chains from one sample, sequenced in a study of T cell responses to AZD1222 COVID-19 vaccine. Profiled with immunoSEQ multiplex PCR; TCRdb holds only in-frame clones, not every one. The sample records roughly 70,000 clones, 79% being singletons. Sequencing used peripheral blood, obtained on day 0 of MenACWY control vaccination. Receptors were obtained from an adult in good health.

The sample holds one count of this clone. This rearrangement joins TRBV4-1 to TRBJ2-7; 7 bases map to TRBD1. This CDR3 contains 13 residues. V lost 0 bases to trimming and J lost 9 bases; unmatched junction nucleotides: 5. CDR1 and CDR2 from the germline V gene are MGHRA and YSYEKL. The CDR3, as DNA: TGCGCCAGCAGCCAAGAACAGGGGAAGGGGCAGTACTTC. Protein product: CASSQEQGKGQYF.

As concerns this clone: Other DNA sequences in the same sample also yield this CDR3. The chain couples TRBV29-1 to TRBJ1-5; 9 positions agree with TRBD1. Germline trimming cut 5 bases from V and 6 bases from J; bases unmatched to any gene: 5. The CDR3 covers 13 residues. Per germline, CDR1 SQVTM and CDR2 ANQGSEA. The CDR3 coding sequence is TGCAGCGTTATGACAGGGGGGGGTCAGCCCCAGCATTTT. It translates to CSVMTGGGQPQHF.

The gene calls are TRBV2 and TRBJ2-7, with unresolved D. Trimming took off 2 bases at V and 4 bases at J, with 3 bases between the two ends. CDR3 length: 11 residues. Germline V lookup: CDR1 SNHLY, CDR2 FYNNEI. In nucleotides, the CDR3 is TGTGCCAGCAGTGAATTTTACGAGCAGTACTTC. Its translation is CASSEFYEQYF.

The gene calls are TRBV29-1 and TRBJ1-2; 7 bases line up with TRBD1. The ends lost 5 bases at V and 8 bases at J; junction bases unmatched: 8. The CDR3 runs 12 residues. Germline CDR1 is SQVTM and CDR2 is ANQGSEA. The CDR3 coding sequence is TGCAGCGTTCAAGGACAGGAAGGAGGCTACACCTTC. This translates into CSVQGQEGGYTF. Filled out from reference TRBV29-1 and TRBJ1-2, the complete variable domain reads SAVISQKPSRDICQRGTSLTIQCQVDSQVTMMFWYRQQPGQSLTLIATANQGSEATYESGFVIDKFPISRPNLTFSTLTVSNMSPEDSSIYLCSVQGQEGGYTFGSGTRLTVV.

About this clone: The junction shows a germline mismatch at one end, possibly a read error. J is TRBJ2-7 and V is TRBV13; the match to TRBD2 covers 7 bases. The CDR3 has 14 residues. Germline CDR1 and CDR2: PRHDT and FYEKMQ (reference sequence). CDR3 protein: CASSLATSALGPDF. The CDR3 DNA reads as TGTGCCAGCAGCTTAGCCACTAGCGCCCTCGGACCGGACTTC.

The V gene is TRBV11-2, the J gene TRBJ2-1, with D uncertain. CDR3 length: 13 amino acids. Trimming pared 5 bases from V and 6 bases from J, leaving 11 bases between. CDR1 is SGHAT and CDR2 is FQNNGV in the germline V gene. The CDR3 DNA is TGTGCCAGCAGCGTCTCCCGAGGCAATGAGCAGTTCTTC. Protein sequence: CASSVSRGNEQFF.

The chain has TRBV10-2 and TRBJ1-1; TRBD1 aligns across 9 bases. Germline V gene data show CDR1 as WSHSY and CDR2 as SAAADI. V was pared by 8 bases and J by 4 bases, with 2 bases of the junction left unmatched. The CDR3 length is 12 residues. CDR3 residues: CASQTGGTEAFF. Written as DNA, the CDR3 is TGCGCCAGCCAGACAGGGGGCACTGAAGCTTTCTTT.

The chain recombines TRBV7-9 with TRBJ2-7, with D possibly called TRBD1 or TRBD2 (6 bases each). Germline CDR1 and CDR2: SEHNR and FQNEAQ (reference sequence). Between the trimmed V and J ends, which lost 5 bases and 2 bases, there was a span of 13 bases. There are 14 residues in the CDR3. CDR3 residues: CASSKGGGTYEQYF. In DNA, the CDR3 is TGTGCCAGCAGCAAGGGGGGCGGAACCTACGAGCAGTACTTC.

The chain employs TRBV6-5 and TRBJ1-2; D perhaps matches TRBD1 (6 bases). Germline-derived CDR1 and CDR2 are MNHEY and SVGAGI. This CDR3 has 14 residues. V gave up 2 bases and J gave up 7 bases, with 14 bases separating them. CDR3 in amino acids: CASSYKAGDSGYTF. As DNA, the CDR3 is TGTGCCAGCAGTTACAAGGCAGGGGATTCTGGCTACACCTTC.

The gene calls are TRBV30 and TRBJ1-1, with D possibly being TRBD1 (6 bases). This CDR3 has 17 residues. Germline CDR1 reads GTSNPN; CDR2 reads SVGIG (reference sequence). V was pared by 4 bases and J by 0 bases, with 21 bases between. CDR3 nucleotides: TGTGCCTGGACTAATACCCCCAATAGACAGGTGAACACTGAAGCTTTCTTT. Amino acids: CAWTNTPNRQVNTEAFF.

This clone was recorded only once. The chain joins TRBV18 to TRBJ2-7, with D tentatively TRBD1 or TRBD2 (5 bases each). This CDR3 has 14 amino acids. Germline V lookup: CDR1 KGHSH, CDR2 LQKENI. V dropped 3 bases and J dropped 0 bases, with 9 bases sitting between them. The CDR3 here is CASSPTGTSYEQYF. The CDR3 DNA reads TGTGCCAGCTCACCGACGGGGACCTCCTACGAGCAGTACTTC.

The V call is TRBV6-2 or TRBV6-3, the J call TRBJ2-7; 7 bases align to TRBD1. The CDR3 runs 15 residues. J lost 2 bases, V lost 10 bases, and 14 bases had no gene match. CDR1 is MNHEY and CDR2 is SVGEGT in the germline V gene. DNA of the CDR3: TGTGCCACCAACCCTAGGGGGCTGGGAGCCTACGAGCAGTACTTC. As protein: CATNPRGLGAYEQYF.

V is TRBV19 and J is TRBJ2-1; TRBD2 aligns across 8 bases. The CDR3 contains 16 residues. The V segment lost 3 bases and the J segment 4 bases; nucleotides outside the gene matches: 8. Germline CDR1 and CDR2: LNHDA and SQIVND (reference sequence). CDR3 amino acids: CASSMSLAGMYNEQFF. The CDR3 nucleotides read TGTGCCAGTAGTATGTCCCTAGCGGGCATGTACAATGAGCAGTTCTTC.

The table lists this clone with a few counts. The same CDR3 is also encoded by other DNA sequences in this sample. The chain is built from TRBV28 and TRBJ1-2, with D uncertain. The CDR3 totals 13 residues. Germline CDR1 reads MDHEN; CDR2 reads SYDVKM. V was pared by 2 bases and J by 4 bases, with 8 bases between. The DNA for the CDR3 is TGTGCCAGCAGTTTAGGCCCCCTCTATGGCTACACCTTC. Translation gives CASSLGPLYGYTF.

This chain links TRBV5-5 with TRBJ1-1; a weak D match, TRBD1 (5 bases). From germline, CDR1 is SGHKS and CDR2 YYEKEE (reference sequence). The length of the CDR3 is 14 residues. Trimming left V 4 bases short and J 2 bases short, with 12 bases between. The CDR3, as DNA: TGTGCCAGCAGCACACAGGTCGCTAACACTGAAGCTTTCTTT. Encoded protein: CASSTQVANTEAFF.

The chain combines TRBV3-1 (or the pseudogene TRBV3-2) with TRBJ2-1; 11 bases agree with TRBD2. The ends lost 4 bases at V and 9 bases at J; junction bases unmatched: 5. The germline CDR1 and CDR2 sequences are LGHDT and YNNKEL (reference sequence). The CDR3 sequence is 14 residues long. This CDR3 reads CASSLPGTSGEQFF. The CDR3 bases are TGTGCCAGCAGCCTCCCCGGGACTAGCGGTGAGCAGTTCTTC.

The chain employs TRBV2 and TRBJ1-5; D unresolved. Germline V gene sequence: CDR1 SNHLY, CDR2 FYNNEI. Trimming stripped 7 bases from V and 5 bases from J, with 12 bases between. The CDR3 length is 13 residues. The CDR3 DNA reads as TGTGCCAGCACCCCGGGCCGCGATCAGCCCCAGCATTTT. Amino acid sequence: CASTPGRDQPQHF.

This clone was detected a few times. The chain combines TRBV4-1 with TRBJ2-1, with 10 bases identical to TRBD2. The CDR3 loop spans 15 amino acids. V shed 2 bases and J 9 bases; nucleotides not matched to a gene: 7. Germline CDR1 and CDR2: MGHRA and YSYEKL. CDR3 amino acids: CASSQLAGARGEQFF. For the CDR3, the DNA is TGCGCCAGCAGCCAACTAGCGGGAGCAAGGGGTGAGCAGTTCTTC.

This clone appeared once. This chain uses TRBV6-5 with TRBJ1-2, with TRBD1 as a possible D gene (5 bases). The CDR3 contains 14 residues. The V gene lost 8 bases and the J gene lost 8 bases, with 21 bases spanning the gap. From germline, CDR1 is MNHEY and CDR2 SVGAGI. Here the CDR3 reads CASLKGDSAGGYTF. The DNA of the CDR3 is TGTGCCAGCCTTAAAGGGGACTCGGCAGGCGGCTACACCTTC.

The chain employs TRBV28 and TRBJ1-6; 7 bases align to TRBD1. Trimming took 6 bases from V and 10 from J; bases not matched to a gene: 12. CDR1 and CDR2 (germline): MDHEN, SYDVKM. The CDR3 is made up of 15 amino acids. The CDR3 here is CASRIATGDGSPLHF. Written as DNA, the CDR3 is TGTGCCAGCAGAATTGCTACAGGGGATGGCTCACCCCTCCACTTT.

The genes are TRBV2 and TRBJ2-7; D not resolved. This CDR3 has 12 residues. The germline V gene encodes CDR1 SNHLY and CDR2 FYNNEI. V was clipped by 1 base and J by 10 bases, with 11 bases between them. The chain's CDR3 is CASSEVDVVQYF. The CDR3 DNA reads TGTGCCAGCAGTGAAGTCGATGTAGTACAGTACTTC.

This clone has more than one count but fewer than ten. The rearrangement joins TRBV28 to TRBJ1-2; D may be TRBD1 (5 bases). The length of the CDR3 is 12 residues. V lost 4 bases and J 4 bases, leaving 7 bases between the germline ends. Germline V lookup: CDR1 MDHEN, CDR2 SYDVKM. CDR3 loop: CASSSDSYGYTF. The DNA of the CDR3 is TGTGCCAGCAGTTCCGACAGCTATGGCTACACCTTC.

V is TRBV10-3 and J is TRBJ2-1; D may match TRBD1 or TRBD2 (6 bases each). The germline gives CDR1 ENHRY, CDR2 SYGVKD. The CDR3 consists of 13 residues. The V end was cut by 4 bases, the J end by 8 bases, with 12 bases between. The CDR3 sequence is CAISGHREDEQFF. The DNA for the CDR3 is TGTGCCATCAGTGGACACAGGGAGGATGAGCAGTTCTTC.

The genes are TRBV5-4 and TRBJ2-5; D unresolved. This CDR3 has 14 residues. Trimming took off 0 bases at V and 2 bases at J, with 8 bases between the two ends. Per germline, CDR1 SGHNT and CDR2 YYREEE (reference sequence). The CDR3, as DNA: TGTGCCAGCAGCTTGGCCGACGGTCAAGAGACCCAGTACTTC. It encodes CASSLADGQETQYF.

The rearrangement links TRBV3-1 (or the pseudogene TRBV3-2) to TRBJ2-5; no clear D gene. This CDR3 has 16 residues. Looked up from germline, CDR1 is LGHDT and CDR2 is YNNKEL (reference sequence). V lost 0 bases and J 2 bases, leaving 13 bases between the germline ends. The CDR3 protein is CASSQDICPNQETQYF. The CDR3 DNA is TGTGCCAGCAGCCAAGATATTTGCCCTAATCAAGAGACCCAGTACTTC.

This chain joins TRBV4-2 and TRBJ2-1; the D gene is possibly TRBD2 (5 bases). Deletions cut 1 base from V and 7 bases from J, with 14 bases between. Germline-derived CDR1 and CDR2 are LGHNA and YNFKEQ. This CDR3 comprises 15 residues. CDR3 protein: CASSQVRTRGNEQFF. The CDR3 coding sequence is TGTGCCAGCAGCCAAGTCCGAACTCGAGGGAATGAGCAGTTCTTC.

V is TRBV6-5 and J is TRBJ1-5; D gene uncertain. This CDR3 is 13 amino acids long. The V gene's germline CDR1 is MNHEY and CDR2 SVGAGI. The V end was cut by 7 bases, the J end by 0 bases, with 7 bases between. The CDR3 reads CASTRDSNQPQHF. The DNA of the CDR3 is TGTGCCAGCACCCGAGATAGCAATCAGCCCCAGCATTTT.

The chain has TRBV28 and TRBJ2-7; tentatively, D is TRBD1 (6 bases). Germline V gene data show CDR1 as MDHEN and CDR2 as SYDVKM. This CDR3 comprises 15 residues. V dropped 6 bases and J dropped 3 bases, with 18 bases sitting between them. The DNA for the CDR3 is TGTGCCAGCAGCCAAGTATCTGGGACACTCTACGAGCAGTACTTC. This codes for CASSQVSGTLYEQYF. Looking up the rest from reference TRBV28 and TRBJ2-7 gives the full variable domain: DVKVTQSSRYLVKRTGEKVFLECVQDMDHENMFWYRQDPGLGLRLIYFSYDVKMKEKGDIPEGYSVSREKKERFSLILESASTNQTSMYLCASSQVSGTLYEQYFGPGTRLTVT.